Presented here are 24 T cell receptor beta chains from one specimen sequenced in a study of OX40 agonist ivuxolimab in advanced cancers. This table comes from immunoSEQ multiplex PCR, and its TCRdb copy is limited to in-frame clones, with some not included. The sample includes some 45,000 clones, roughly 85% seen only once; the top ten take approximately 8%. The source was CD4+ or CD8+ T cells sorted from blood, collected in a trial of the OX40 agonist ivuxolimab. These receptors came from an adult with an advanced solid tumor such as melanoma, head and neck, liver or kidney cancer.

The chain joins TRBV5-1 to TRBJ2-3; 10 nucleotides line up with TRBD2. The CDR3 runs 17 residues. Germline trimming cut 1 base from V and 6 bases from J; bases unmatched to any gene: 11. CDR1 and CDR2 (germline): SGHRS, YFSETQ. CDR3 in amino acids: CASSLSSSGSPGDTQYF. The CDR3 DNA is TGCGCCAGCAGCTTGTCGTCTAGCGGGAGTCCCGGGGATACGCAGTATTTT.

CDR3 coding DNA: TGTGCCAGTAGTTCAACAGGGTCGAGCGCTGAAGCTTTCTTT. The encoded protein is CASSSTGSSAEAFF. The J gene is TRBJ1-1, the V gene TRBV19, with a weak D call TRBD1 (6 bases). The CDR3 consists of 14 residues. In germline, CDR1 is LNHDA, CDR2 SQIVND (reference sequence). Trimming left V 5 bases short and J 6 bases short, with 16 bases between.

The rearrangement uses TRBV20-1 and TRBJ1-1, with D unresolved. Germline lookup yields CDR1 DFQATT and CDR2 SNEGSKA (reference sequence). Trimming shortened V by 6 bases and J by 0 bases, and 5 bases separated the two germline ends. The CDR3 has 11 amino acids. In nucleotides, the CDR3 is TGCAGTGCCCTAGTGAACACTGAAGCTTTCTTT. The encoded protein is CSALVNTEAFF.

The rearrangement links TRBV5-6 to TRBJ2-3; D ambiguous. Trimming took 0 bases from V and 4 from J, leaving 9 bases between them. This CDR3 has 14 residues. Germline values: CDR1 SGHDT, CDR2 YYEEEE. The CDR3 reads CASSLDLYSDTQYF. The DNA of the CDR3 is TGTGCCAGCAGCTTGGATCTGTATTCAGATACGCAGTATTTT.

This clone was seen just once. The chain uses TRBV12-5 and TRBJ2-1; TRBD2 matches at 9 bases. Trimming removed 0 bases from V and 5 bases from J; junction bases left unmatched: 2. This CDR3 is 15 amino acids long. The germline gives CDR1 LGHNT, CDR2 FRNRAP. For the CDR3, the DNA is TGTGCTAGTGGTTTGGTCCTAGCGGGGAACAATGAGCAGTTCTTC. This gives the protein CASGLVLAGNNEQFF.

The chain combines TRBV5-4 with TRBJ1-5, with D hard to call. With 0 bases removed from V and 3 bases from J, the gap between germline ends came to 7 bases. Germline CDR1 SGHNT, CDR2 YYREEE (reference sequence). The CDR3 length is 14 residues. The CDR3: CASSLARVNQPQHF. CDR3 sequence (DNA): TGTGCCAGCAGCTTGGCCCGGGTCAATCAGCCCCAGCATTTT.

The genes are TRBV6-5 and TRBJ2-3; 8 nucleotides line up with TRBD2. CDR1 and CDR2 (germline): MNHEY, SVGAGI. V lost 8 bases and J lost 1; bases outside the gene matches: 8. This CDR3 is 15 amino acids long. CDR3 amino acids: CASRRGLVRTDTQYF. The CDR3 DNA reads TGTGCCAGCCGTAGGGGACTAGTTCGCACAGATACGCAGTATTTT.

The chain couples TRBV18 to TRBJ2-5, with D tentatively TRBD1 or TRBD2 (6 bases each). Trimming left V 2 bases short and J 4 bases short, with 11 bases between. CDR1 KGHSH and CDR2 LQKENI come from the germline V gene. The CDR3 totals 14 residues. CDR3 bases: TGTGCCAGCTCACCAATCCGGGGGCCAGAGACCCAGTACTTC. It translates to CASSPIRGPETQYF.

The CDR3 protein is CAIVTRLEGGELFF. The CDR3 DNA reads TGTGCCATTGTCACGCGGTTAGAGGGCGGGGAGCTGTTTTTT. V and J are TRBV10-3 and TRBJ2-2, with D tentatively TRBD2 (5 bases). The germline V gene encodes CDR1 ENHRY and CDR2 SYGVKD. V was pared by 9 bases and J by 7 bases, with 18 bases between. CDR3 size: 14 residues.

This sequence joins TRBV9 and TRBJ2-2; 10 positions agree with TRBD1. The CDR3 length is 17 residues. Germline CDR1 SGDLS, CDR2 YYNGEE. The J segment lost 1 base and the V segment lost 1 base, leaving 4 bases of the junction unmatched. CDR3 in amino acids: CASSVRRDRGNTGELFF. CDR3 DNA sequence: TGTGCCAGCAGCGTAAGACGGGACAGGGGGAACACCGGGGAGCTGTTTTTT. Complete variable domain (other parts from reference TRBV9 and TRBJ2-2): DSGVTQTPKHLITATGQRVTLRCSPRSGDLSVYWYQQSLDQGLQFLIQYYNGEERAKGNILERFSAQQFPDLHSELNLSSLELGDSALYFCASSVRRDRGNTGELFFGEGSRLTVL.

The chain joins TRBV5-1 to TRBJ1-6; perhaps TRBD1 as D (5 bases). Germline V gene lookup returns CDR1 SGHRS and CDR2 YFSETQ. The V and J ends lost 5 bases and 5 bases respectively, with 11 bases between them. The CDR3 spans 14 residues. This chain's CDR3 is CASSGSGDNSPLHF. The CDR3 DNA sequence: TGCGCCAGCAGTGGTTCGGGGGATAATTCACCCCTCCACTTT.

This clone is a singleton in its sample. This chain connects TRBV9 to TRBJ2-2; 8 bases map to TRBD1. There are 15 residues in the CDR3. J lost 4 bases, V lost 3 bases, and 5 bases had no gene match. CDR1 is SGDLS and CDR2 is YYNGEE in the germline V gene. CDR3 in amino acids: CASSDGQGITGELFF. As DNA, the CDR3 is TGTGCCAGCAGCGATGGACAGGGTATCACCGGGGAGCTGTTTTTT.

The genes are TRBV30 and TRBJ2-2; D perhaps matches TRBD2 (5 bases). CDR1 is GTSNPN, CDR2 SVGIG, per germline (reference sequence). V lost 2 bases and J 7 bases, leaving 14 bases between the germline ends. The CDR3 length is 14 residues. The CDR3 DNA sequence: TGTGCCTGGAGTCTCGGGAATAACTACGGGGAGCTGTTTTTT. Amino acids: CAWSLGNNYGELFF.

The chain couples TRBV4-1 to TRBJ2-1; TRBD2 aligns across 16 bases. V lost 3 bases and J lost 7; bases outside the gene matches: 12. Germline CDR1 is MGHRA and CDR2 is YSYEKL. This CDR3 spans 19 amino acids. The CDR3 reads CASSHPGLAGGPIWNEQFF. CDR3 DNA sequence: TGCGCCAGCAGCCACCCGGGACTAGCGGGAGGGCCTATATGGAATGAGCAGTTCTTC.

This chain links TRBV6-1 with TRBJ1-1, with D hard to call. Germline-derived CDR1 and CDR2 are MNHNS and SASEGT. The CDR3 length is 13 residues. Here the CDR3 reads CASRQRVNTEAFF. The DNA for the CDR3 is TGTGCGTCACGGCAGCGGGTGAACACTGAAGCTTTCTTT.

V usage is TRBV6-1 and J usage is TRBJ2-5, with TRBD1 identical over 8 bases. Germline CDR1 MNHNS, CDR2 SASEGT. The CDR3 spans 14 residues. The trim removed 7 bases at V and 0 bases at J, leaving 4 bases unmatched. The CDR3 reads CASNHRGYQETQYF. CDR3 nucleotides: TGTGCCAGCAACCACAGGGGGTACCAAGAGACCCAGTACTTC.

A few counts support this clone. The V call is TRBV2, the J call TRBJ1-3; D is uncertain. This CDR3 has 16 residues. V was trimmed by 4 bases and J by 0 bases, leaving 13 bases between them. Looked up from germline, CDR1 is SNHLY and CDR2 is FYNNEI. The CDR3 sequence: CASSVLKPYSGNTIYF. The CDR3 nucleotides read TGTGCCAGCAGTGTTCTCAAACCATACTCTGGAAACACCATATATTTT.

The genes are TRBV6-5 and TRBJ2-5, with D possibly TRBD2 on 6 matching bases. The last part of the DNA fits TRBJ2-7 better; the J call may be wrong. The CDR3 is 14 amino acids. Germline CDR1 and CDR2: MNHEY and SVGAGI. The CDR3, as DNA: TGTGCCAGCAGGACGGGAGCGCTAGGTAGCGAGCAGTACTTC. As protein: CASRTGALGSEQYF.

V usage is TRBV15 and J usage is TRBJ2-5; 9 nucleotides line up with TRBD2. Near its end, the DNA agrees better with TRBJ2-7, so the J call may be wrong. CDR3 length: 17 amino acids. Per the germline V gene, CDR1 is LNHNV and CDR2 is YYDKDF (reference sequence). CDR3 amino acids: CATSRDSLAGFTYEQYF. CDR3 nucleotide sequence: TGTGCCACCAGCAGAGATTCACTAGCGGGCTTCACCTACGAGCAGTACTTC.

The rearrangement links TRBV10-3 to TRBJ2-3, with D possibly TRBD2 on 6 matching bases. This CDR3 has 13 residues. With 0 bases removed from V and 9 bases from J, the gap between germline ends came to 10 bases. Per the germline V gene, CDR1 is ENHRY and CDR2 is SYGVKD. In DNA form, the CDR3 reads TGTGCCATCAGTGAGTCGGAGGGCGGGACGCAGTATTTT. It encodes CAISESEGGTQYF.

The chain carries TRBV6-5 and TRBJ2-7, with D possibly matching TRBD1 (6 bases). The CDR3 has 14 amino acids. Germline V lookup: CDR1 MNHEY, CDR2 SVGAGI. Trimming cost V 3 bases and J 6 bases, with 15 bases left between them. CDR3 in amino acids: CASSYMSLGAEQYF. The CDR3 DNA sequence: TGTGCCAGCAGTTATATGTCCTTGGGGGCCGAGCAGTACTTC.

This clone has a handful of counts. CDR3 region: CASSGRGGLNTIYF. The CDR3 DNA reads TGTGCCAGCAGCGGTCGGGGAGGCCTAAACACCATATATTTT. The genes are TRBV9 and TRBJ1-3; no definite D call. The germline V gene has CDR1 SGDLS and CDR2 YYNGEE. The CDR3 covers 14 residues. V was cut by 3 bases and J by 6 bases, with 13 bases left in between. The entire variable domain, with the rest obtained from reference TRBV9 and TRBJ1-3, is as follows: DSGVTQTPKHLITATGQRVTLRCSPRSGDLSVYWYQQSLDQGLQFLIQYYNGEERAKGNILERFSAQQFPDLHSELNLSSLELGDSALYFCASSGRGGLNTIYFGEGSWLTVV.

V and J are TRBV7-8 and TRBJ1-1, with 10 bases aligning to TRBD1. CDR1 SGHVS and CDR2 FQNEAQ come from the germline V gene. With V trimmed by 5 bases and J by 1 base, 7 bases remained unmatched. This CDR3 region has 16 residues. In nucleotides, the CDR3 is TGTGCCAGCAGCCGCGGACAGGGGGAAAAGAACACTGAAGCTTTCTTT. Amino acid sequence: CASSRGQGEKNTEAFF. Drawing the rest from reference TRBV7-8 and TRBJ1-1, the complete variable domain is GAGVSQSPRYKVAKRGQDVALRCDPISGHVSLFWYQQALGQGPEFLTYFQNEAQLDKSGLPSDRFFAERPEGSVSTLKIQRTQQEDSAVYLCASSRGQGEKNTEAFFGQGTRLTVV.

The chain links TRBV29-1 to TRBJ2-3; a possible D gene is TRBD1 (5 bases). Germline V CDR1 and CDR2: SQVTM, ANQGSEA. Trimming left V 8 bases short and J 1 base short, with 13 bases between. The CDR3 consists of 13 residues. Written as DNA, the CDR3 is TGCAGCACTAAAGGGGTTGGCACAGATACGCAGTATTTT. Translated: CSTKGVGTDTQYF.